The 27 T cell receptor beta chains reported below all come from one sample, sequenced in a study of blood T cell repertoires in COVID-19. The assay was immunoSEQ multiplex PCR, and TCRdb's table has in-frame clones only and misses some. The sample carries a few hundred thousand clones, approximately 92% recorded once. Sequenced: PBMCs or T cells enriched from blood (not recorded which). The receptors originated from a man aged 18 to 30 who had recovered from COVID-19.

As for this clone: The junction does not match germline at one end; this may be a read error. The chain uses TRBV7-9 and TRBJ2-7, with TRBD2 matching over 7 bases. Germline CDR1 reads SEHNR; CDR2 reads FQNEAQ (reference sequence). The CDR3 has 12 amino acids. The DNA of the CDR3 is TGTGCCAGCAGCTTAGGGCTAGCGGAGATCCAATTC. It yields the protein CASSLGLAEIQF.

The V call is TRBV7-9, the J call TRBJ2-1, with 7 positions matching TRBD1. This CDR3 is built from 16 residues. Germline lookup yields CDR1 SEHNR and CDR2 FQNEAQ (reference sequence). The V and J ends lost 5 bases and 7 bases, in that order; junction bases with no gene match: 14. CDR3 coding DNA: TGTGCCAGCAGCCTACCGACAGGGTTGAGTTCGAATGAGCAGTTCTTC. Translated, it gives CASSLPTGLSSNEQFF.

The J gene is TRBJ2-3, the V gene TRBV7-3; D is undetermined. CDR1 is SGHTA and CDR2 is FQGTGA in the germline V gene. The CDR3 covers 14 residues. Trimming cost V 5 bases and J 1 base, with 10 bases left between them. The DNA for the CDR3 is TGTGCCAGCAGCGAGTCGATTGGCACAGATACGCAGTATTTT. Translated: CASSESIGTDTQYF.

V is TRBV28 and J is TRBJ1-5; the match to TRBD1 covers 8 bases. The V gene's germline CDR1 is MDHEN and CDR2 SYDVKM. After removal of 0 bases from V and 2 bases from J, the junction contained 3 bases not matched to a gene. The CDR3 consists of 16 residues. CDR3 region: CASSLWQGAGNQPQHF. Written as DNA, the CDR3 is TGTGCCAGCAGTTTATGGCAGGGGGCTGGCAATCAGCCCCAGCATTTT.

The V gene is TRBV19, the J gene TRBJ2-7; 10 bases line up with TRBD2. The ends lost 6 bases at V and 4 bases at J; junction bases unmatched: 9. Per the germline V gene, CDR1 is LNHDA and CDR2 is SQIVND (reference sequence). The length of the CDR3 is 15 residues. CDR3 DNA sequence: TGTGCCAGTAGGGTGAGCGGGGGGGCCGGTTACGAGCAGTACTTC. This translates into CASRVSGGAGYEQYF. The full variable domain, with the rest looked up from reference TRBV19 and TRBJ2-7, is DGGITQSPKYLFRKEGQNVTLSCEQNLNHDAMYWYRQDPGQGLRLIYYSQIVNDFQKGDIAEGYSVSREKKESFPLTVTSAQKNPTAFYLCASRVSGGAGYEQYFGPGTRLTVT.

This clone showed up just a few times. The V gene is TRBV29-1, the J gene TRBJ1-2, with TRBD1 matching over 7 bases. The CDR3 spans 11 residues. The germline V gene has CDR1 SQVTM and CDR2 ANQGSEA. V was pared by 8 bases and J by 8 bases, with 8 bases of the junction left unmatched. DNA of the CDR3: TGCAGCTACGGACAGGCTCGGGGCTACACCTTC. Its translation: CSYGQARGYTF.

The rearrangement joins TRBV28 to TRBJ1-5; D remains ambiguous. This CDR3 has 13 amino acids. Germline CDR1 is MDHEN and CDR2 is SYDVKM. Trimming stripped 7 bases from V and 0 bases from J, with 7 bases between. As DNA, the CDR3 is TGTGCCAGCACCAGAATTAGCAATCAGCCCCAGCATTTT. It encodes CASTRISNQPQHF.

The DNA for the CDR3 is TGTGCCAGCAGCTTAGATCATCCGGGTCGCACAGATACGCAGTATTTT. Translated: CASSLDHPGRTDTQYF. This chain links TRBV11-3 with TRBJ2-3, with D hard to call. CDR1 and CDR2 from the germline V gene are SGHNT and YENEEA. V was clipped by 0 bases and J by 1 base, with 11 bases between them. This CDR3 has 16 amino acids.

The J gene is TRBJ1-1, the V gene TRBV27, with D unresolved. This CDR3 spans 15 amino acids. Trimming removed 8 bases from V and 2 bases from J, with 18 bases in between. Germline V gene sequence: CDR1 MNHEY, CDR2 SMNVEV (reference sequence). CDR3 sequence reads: CASLSPEAGNTEAFF. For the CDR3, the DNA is TGTGCCAGCCTATCTCCCGAGGCGGGCAACACTGAAGCTTTCTTT.

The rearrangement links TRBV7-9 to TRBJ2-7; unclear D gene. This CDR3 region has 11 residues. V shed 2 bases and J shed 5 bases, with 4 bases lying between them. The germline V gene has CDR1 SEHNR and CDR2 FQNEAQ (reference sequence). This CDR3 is CASSLSDEQYF. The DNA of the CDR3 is TGTGCCAGCAGCTTATCTGACGAGCAGTACTTC.

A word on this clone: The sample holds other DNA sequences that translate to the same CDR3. CDR3 in amino acids: CSARDRAYEQYF. CDR3 bases: TGCAGCGCCCGGGACAGGGCCTACGAGCAGTACTTC. The chain carries TRBV29-1 and TRBJ2-7, with TRBD1 identical over 9 bases. The CDR3 contains 12 residues. Germline-derived CDR1 and CDR2 are SQVTM and ANQGSEA. J was trimmed by 2 bases and V by 7 bases; bases with no gene match: 3.

CDR3 protein: CASSLLGAGGDNEQFF. The CDR3 nucleotides are TGTGCCAGCAGCTTACTAGGAGCGGGGGGTGACAATGAGCAGTTCTTC. This chain connects TRBV7-3 to TRBJ2-1; the match to TRBD2 covers 9 bases. The V and J ends lost 2 bases and 5 bases, in that order; junction bases with no gene match: 7. The CDR3 loop spans 16 amino acids. Germline values: CDR1 SGHTA, CDR2 FQGTGA. The full variable domain, with the rest looked up from reference TRBV7-3 and TRBJ2-1, is GAGVSQTPSNKVTEKGKYVELRCDPISGHTALYWYRQSLGQGPEFLIYFQGTGAADDSGLPNDRFFAVRPEGSVSTLKIQRTERGDSAVYLCASSLLGAGGDNEQFFGPGTRLTVL.

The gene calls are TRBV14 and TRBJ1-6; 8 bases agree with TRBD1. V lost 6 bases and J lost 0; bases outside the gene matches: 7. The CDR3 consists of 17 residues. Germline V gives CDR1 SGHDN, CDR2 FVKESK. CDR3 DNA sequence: TGTGCCAGCAGGGCCAGGGGGCGAAACTCCTATAATTCACCCCTCCACTTT. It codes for CASRARGRNSYNSPLHF.

For the CDR3, the DNA is TGTGCCAGCAGCGTGGGACAGGGAAGCATTGAAGCTTTCTTT. It codes for CASSVGQGSIEAFF. The chain employs TRBV7-9 and TRBJ1-1; 9 bases align to TRBD1. The CDR3 extends over 14 amino acids. Germline loops: CDR1 SEHNR, CDR2 FQNEAQ (reference sequence). V lost 5 bases and J lost 7; bases outside the gene matches: 8.

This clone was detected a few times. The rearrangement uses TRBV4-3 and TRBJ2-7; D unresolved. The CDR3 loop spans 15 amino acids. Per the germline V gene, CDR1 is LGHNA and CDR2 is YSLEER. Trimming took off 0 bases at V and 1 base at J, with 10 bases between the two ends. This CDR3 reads CASSQDKLPSYEQYF. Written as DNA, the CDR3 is TGCGCCAGCAGCCAAGATAAACTCCCATCCTACGAGCAGTACTTC.

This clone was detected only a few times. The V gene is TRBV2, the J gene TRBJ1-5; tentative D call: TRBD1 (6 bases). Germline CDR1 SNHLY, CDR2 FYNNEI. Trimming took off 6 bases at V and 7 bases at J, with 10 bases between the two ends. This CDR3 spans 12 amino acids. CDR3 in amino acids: CASSQQGQPQHF. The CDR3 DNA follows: TGTGCCAGCAGCCAACAGGGCCAGCCCCAGCATTTT.

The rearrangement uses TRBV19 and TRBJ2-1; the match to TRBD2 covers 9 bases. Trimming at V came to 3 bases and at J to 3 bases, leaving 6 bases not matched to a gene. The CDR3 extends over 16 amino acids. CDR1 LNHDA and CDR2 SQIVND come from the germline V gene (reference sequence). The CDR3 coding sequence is TGTGCCAGTAGTATGAGAGCGGGAGGTGGCTACAATGAGCAGTTCTTC. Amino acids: CASSMRAGGGYNEQFF.

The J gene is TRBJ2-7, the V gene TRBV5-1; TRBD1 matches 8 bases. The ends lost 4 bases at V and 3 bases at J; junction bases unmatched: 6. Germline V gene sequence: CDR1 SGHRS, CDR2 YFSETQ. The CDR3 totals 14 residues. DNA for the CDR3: TGCGCCAGCAGCCAGGGGACAGGAAGCTACGAGCAGTACTTC. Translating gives CASSQGTGSYEQYF.

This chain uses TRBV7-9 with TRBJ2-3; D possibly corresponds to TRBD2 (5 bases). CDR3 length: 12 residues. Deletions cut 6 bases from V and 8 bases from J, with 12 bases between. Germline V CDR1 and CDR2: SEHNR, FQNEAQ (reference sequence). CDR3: CASRYQGGTQYF. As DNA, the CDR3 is TGTGCCAGCAGATACCAAGGAGGTACGCAGTATTTT. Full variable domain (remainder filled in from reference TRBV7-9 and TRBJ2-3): DTGVSQNPRHKITKRGQNVTFRCDPISEHNRLYWYRQTLGQGPEFLTYFQNEAQLEKSRLLSDRFSAERPKGSFSTLEIQRTEQGDSAMYLCASRYQGGTQYFGPGTRLTVL.

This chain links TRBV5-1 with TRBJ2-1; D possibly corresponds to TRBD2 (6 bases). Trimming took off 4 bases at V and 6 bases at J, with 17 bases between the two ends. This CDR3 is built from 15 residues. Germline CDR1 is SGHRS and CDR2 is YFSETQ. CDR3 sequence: CASSPKRALGNEQFF. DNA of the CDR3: TGCGCCAGCAGCCCAAAGCGGGCTCTCGGCAATGAGCAGTTCTTC.

CDR3 nucleotide sequence: TGTGCCAGCAGCGCTGCTTGGGCTAGCGGGTACAATGAGCAGTTCTTC. It specifies CASSAAWASGYNEQFF. V gene TRBV9 combines with J gene TRBJ2-1; 8 bases agree with TRBD2. With V trimmed by 3 bases and J by 4 bases, 9 bases remained unmatched. This CDR3 region has 16 residues. Germline V gene lookup returns CDR1 SGDLS and CDR2 YYNGEE.

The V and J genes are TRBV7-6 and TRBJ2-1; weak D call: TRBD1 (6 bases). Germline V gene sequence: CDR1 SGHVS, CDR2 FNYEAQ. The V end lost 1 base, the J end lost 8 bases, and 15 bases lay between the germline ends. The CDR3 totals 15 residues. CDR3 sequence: CASSLGRGQYDEQFF. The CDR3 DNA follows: TGTGCCAGCAGCTTAGGACGTGGACAGTATGATGAGCAGTTCTTC.

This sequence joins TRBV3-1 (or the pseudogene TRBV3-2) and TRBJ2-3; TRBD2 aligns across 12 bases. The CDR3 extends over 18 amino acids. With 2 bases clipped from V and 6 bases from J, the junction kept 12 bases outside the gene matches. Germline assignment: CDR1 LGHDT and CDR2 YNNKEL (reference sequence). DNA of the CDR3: TGTGCCAGCAGCCAACAAGCCCTAGCGGGAGGGCCAGGGGATACGCAGTATTTT. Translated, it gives CASSQQALAGGPGDTQYF.

Here the CDR3 reads CASSLGRVHSGANVLTF. In nucleotides, the CDR3 is TGTGCCAGCAGTTTAGGCAGGGTCCACTCTGGGGCCAACGTCCTGACTTTC. The chain couples TRBV27 to TRBJ2-6, with D possibly TRBD1 on 5 matching bases. In germline, CDR1 is MNHEY, CDR2 SMNVEV (reference sequence). The CDR3 has 17 amino acids. Trimming removed 2 bases at V and 0 bases at J, with 11 bases between.

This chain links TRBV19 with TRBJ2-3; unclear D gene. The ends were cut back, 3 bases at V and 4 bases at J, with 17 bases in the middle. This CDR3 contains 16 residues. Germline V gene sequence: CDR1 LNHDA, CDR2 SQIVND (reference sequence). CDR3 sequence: CASSMSIGVRADTQYF. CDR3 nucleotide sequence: TGTGCCAGTAGTATGAGTATAGGAGTCCGGGCAGATACGCAGTATTTT. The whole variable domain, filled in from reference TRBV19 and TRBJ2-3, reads DGGITQSPKYLFRKEGQNVTLSCEQNLNHDAMYWYRQDPGQGLRLIYYSQIVNDFQKGDIAEGYSVSREKKESFPLTVTSAQKNPTAFYLCASSMSIGVRADTQYFGPGTRLTVL.

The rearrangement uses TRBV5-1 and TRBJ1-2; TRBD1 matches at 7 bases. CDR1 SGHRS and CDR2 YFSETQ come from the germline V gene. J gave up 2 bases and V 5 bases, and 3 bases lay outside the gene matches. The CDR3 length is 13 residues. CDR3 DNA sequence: TGCGCCAGCAGATTGACAGGGAACTATGGCTACACCTTC. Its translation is CASRLTGNYGYTF.

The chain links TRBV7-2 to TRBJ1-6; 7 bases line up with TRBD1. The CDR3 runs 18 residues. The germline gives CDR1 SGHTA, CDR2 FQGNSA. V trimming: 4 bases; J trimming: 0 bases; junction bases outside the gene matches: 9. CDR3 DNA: TGTGCCAGCAGCTCGGGACAGCGGCAAAGCTCCTATAATTCACCCCTCCACTTT. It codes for CASSSGQRQSSYNSPLHF.